This TCR beta chain is from a study of radiation and T cells in renal cell carcinoma. Whole-study results and caveats: Pretreatment tumor biopsies were lacking, so baseline clonotypes are unknown. Top tumor clonotypes rose in blood 2 weeks post-radiation, then contracted.

Concerning this clone: Its specificity is unknown.

Assay: immunoSEQ multiplex PCR; the TCRdb copy retains only in-frame clones and omits some. The sample lists 60,000 to 95,000 clones; over 65% were seen once. The time point denotes: blood 4 weeks post-SBRT, at nephrectomy. The treatment: 15 Gy SBRT to primary tumor, nephrectomy 4 weeks later. Nephrectomy followed 15 Gy stereotactic body radiation by 4 weeks. The CDR3 has 15 residues. The J segment lost 1 base and the V segment lost 4 bases, leaving 3 bases of the junction unmatched. From germline, CDR1 is SGHRS and CDR2 YFSETQ. This sequence was found in an older woman with renal cell carcinoma. The V call is TRBV5-1, the J call TRBJ2-1; 9 bases align to TRBD2. The sample consisted of blood, taken from a patient whose treatment included radiotherapy and nephrectomy. The CDR3 reads CASSGSGGSYNEQFF. DNA for the CDR3: TGCGCCAGCAGCGGTAGCGGGGGATCCTACAATGAGCAGTTCTTC.